This TCR beta chain appears in the sequencing data of a study of post-analysis software for immune sequencing data. Trimming left V 6 bases short and J 6 bases short, with 14 bases between. The CDR3 sequence is 13 residues long. CDR1 SQVTM and CDR2 ANQGSEA come from the germline V gene. With respect to this clonotype: Its antigen is as yet unknown.

cDNA libraries of TCR beta carried unique molecular identifiers. T cells numbering roughly 1 to 10 million yielded around 500,000 cDNA molecules. TCRdb used MiXCR to reprocess the PCR reads, holding one entry per CDR3 protein. The data contain some 890,000 distinct CDR3 sequences, approximately 53% of them singletons. Study conclusions and caveats: Compared with controls, patients had more of about 5 TRBV segments, including TRBV5-6, TRBV5-1 and TRBV20-1. Controls showed significantly higher normalized Chao1 diversity than did multiple sclerosis patients. When the samples were clustered directly with F measure, those that had been prepared in the same batch showed strong co-clustering.

This chain links TRBV29-1 with TRBJ1-4; D perhaps matches TRBD1 (5 bases). The sequencing input was blood. The TCR was taken from a girl aged 5 to 17 with multiple sclerosis. The CDR3 DNA reads as TGCAGCGTCACGGAATCGGGGGATGAAAAACTGTTTTTT. It is translated as CSVTESGDEKLFF. Full variable domain (rest looked up from reference TRBV29-1 and TRBJ1-4): SAVISQKPSRDICQRGTSLTIQCQVDSQVTMMFWYRQQPGQSLTLIATANQGSEATYESGFVIDKFPISRPNLTFSTLTVSNMSPEDSSIYLCSVTESGDEKLFFGSGTQLSVL.